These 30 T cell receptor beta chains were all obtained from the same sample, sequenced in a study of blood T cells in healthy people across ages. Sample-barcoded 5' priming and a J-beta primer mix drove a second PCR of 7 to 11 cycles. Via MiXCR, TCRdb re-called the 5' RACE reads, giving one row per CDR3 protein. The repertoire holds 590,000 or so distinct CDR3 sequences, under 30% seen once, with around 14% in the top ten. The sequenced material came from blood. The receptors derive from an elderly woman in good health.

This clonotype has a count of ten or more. The CDR3 sequence is CASSQDLGVGSPLHF. CDR3 bases: TGCGCCAGCAGCCAAGATTTAGGGGTTGGATCACCCCTCCACTTT. The chain uses TRBV4-1 and TRBJ1-6; possibly TRBD1 for D (5 bases). V was clipped by 0 bases and J by 10 bases, with 13 bases between them. Germline V CDR1 and CDR2: MGHRA, YSYEKL. The length of the CDR3 is 15 residues.

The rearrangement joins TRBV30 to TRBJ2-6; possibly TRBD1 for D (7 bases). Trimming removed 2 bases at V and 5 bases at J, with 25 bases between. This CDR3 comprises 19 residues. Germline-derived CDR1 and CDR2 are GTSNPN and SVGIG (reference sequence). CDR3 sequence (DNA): TGTGCCTGGAGTCTTCCCGGGACAGCGGAGGGATTGTGGGCCAACGTCCTGACTTTC. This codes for CAWSLPGTAEGLWANVLTF.

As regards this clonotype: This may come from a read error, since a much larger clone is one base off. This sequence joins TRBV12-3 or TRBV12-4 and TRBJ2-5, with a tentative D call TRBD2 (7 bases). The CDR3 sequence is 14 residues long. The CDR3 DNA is TGTGCCGGCAGGGGTCAAGCGGGGCAAGAGACCCAGTACTTC. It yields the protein CAGRGQAGQETQYF.

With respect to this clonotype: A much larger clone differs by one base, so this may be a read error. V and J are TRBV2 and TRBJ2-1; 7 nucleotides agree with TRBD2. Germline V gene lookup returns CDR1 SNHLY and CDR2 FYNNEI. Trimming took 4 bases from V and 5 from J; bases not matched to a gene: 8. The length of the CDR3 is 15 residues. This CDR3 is CASSGRGSLHNEQFF. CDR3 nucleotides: TGTGCCAGCAGTGGGCGGGGGTCACTTCACAATGAGCAGTTCTTC.

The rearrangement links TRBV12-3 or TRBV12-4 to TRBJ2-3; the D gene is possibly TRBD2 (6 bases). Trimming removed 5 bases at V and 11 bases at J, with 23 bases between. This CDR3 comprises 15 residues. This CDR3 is CASSLSRERANVQYF. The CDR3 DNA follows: TGTGCCAGCAGTCTGTCCCGGGAGAGGGCAAATGTGCAGTATTTT.

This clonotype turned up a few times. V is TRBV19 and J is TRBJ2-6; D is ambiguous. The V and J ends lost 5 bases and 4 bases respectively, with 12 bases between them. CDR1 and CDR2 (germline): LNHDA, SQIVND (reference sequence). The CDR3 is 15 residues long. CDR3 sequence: CASSPPVAGANVLTF. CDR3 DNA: TGTGCCAGTAGTCCTCCCGTAGCCGGGGCCAACGTCCTGACTTTC.

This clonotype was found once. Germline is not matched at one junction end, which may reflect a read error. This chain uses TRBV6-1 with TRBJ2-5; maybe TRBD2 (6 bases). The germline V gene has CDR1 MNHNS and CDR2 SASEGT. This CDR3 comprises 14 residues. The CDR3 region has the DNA TGTGCCAGCAGCGGGATGGTGACGGGAGAGACCCAGGACTTC. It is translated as CASSGMVTGETQDF.

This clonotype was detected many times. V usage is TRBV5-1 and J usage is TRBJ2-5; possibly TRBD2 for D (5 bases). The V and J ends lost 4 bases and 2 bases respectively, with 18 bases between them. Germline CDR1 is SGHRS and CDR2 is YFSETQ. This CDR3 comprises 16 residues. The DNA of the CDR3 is TGCGCCAGCAGCGGAGGAGTAGCGAGCCATCAAGAGACCCAGTACTTC. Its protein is CASSGGVASHQETQYF.

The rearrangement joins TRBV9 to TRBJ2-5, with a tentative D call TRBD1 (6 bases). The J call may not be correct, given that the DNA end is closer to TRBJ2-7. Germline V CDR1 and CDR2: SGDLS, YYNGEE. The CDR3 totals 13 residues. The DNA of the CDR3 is TGTGCCAGCGGACCCGCAGGGGCAAGCGAGCAGTACTTC. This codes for CASGPAGASEQYF.

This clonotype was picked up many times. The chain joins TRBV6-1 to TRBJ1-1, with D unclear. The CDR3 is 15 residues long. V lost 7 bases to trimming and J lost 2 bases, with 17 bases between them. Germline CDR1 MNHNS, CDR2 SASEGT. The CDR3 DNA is TGTGCCAGCACCCAACGGAAAGGGATTAACACTGAAGCTTTCTTT. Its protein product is CASTQRKGINTEAFF.

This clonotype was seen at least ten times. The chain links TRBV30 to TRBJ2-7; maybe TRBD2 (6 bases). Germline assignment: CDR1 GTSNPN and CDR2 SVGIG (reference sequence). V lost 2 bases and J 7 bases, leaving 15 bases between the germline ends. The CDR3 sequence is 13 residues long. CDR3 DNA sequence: TGTGCCTGGAGTATCCGGGGAGGATTGGAGCAGTACTTC. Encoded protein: CAWSIRGGLEQYF.

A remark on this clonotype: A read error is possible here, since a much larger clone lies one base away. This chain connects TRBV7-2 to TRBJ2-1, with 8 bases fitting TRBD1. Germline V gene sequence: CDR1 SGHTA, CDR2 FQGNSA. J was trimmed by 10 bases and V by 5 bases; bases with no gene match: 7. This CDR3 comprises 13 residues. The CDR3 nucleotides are TGTGCCAGCAGCCCCGGGACAGGTTTCGAGCAGTTCTTC. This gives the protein CASSPGTGFEQFF.

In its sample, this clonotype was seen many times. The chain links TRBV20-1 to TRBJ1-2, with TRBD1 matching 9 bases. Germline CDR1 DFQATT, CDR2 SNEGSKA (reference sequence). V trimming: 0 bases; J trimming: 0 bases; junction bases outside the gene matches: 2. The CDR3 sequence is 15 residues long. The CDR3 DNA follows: TGCAGTGCTAGAGACTACAGGGGGCCTAACTATGGCTACACCTTC. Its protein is CSARDYRGPNYGYTF.

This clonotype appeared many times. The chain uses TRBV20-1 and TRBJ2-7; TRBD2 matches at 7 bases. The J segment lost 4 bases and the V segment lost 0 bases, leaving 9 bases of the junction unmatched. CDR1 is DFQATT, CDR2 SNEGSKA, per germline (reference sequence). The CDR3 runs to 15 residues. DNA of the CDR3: TGCAGTGCTAGAGAGGGTGGCGGGGGTTTGTACGAGCAGTACTTC. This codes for CSAREGGGGLYEQYF.

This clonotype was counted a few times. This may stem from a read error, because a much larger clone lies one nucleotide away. The CDR3 sequence: CASSLAGMSREQYF. The CDR3 DNA reads TGTGCCAGCAGCTTAGCGGGGATGTCGAGGGAGCAGTACTTC. The chain links TRBV7-3 to TRBJ2-5; weak D call: TRBD2 (6 bases). The CDR3 has 14 amino acids. CDR1 and CDR2 from the germline V gene are SGHTA and FQGTGA. Deletions cut 2 bases from V and 11 bases from J, with 18 bases between.

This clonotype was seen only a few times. The CDR3 coding sequence is TGTGCCAGCAGCGTAGGATCTTACACCGGGGAGCTGTTTTTT. Encoded protein: CASSVGSYTGELFF. The V call is TRBV9, the J call TRBJ2-2, with D hard to call. Trimming shortened V by 0 bases and J by 3 bases, and 6 bases separated the two germline ends. The V gene's germline CDR1 is SGDLS and CDR2 YYNGEE. The CDR3 is 14 residues long. The complete variable domain, with remaining parts taken from reference TRBV9 and TRBJ2-2, reads DSGVTQTPKHLITATGQRVTLRCSPRSGDLSVYWYQQSLDQGLQFLIQYYNGEERAKGNILERFSAQQFPDLHSELNLSSLELGDSALYFCASSVGSYTGELFFGEGSRLTVL.

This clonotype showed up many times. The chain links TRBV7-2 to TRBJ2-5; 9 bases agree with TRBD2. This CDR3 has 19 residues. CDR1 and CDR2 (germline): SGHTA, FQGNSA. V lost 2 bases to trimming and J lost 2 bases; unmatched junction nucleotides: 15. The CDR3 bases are TGTGCCAGCAGCTTACAGGGTCCGCGGGGGGGCGCCCGTCAAGAGACCCAGTACTTC. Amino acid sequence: CASSLQGPRGGARQETQYF.

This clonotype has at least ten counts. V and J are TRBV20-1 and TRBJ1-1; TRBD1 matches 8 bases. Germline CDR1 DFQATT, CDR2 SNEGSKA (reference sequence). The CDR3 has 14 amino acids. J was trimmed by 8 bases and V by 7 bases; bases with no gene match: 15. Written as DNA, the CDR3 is TGCAGTGTTACGACAGGGGTGGAGCGACCCGAAGCTTTCTTT. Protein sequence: CSVTTGVERPEAFF.

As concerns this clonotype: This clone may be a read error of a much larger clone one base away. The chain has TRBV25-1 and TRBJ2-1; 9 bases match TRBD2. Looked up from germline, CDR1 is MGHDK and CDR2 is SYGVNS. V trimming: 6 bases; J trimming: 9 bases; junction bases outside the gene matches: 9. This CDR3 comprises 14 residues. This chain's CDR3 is CASRRGGGGSEQFF. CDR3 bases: TGTGCCAGCAGGCGGGGGGGCGGAGGAAGTGAGCAGTTCTTC.

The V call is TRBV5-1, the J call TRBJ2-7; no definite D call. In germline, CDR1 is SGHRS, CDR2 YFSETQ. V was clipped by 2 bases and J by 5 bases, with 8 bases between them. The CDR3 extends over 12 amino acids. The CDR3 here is CASSLWGDEQYF. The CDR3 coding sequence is TGCGCCAGCAGCTTATGGGGTGACGAGCAGTACTTC.

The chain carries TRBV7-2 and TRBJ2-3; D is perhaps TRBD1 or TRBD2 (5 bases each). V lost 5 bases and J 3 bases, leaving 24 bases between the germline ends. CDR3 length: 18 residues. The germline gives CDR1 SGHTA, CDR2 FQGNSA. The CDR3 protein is CASSRLPRPGSQTDTQYF. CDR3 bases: TGTGCCAGCAGCCGACTGCCCAGACCAGGGAGTCAGACAGATACGCAGTATTTT. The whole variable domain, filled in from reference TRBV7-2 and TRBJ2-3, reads GAGVSQSPSNKVTEKGKDVELRCDPISGHTALYWYRQSLGQGLEFLIYFQGNSAPDKSGLPSDRFSAERTGGSVSTLTIQRTQQEDSAVYLCASSRLPRPGSQTDTQYFGPGTRLTVL.

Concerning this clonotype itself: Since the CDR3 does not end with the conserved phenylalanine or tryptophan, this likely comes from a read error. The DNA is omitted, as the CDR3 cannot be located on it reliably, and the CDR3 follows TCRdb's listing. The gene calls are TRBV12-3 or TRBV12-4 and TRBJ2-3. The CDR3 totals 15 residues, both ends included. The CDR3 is CASSPSGGITDAQYS.

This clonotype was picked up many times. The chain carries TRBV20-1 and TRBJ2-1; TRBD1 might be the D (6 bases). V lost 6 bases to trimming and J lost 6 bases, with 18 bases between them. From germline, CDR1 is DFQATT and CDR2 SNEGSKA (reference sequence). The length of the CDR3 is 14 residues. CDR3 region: CSATRRGRGNEQFF. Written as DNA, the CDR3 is TGCAGTGCCACCCGCAGGGGCCGGGGCAATGAGCAGTTCTTC.

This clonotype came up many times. CDR3 DNA sequence: TGTGCCAGCAGCTTTGGTATGGCTGCGTGGGAGACCCAGTACTTC. Protein: CASSFGMAAWETQYF. The gene calls are TRBV5-5 and TRBJ2-5; D not certain. The CDR3 extends over 15 amino acids. Germline V CDR1 and CDR2: SGHKS, YYEKEE (reference sequence). V was clipped by 2 bases and J by 5 bases, with 16 bases between them.

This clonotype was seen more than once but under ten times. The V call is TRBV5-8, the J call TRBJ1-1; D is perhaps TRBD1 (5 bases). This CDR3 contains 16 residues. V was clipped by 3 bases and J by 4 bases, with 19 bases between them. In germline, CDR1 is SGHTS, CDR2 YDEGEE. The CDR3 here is CASSWGGSARPTEAFF. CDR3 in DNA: TGTGCCAGCAGCTGGGGGGGGAGCGCTCGGCCCACTGAAGCTTTCTTT.

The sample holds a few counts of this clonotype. The CDR3 DNA follows: TGTGCCAGCAGCCAAGATGTGGGGGCTGAAGCTTTCTTT. As protein: CASSQDVGAEAFF. This chain connects TRBV4-2 to TRBJ1-1; possibly TRBD1 for D (5 bases). Germline CDR1 is LGHNA and CDR2 is YNFKEQ. The length of the CDR3 is 13 residues. Trimming stripped 0 bases from V and 6 bases from J, with 8 bases between.

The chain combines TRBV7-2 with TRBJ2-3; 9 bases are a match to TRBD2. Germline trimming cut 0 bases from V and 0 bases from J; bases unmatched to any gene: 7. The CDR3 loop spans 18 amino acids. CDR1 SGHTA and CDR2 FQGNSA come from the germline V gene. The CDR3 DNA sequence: TGTGCCAGCAGCTTAGCCCTAGCGGGGCCGCCTAGCACAGATACGCAGTATTTT. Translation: CASSLALAGPPSTDTQYF.

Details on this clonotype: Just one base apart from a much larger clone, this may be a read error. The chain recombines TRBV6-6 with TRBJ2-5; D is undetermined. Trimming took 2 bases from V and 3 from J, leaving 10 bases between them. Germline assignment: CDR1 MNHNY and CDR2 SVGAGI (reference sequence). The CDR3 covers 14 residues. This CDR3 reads CASSYTTVEETQYF. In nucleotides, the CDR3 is TGTGCCAGCAGTTACACGACTGTTGAAGAGACCCAGTACTTC.

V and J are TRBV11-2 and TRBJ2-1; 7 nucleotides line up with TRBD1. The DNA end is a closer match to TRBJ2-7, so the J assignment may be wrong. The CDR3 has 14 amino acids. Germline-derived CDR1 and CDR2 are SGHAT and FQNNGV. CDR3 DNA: TGTGCCAGCAGCTCCCAGGGGGTCTACAATGAGCAGTACTTC. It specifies CASSSQGVYNEQYF.

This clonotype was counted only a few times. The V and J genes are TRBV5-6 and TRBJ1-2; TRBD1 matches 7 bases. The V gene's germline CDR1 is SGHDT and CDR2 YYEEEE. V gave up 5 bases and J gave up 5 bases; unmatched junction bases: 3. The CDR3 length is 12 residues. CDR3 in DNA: TGTGCCAGCAGACACAGGGGTTATGGCTACACCTTC. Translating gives CASRHRGYGYTF.